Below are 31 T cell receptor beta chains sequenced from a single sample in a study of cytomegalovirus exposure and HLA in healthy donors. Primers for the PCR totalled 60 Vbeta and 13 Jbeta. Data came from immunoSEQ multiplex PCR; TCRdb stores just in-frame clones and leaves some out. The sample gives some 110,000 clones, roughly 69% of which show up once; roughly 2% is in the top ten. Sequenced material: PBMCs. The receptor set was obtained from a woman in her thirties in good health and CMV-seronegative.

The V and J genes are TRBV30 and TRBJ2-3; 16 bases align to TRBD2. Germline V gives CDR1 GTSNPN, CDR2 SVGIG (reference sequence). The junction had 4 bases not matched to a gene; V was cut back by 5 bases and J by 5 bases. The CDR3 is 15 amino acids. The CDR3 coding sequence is TGTGCCTGGGGGACTAGCGGGAGGGCCAGAGATACGCAGTATTTT. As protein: CAWGTSGRARDTQYF.

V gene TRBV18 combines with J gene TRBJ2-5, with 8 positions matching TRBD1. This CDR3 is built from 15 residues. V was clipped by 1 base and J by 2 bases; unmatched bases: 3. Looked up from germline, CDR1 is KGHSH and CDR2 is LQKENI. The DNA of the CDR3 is TGTGCCAGCTCACCACGTGGGACAGGACAAGAGACCCAGTACTTC. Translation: CASSPRGTGQETQYF.

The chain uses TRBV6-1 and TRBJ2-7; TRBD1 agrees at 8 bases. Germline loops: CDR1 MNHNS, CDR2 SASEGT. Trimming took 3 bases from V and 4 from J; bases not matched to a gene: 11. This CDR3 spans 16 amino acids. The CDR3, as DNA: TGTGCCAGCAGTGATGGATTAAAAGACAGGGGTTACGAGCAGTACTTC. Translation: CASSDGLKDRGYEQYF.

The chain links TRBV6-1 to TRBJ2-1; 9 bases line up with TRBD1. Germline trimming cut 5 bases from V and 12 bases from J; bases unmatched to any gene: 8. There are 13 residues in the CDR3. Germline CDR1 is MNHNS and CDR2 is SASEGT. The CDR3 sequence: CASSYPGQGGQFF. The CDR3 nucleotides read TGTGCCAGCAGTTATCCGGGACAGGGTGGGCAGTTCTTC.

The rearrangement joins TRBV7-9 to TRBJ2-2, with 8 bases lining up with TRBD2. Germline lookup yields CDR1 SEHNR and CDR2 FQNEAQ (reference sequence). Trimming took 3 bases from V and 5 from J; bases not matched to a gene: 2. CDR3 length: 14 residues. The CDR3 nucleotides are TGTGCCAGCAGCTTTTCTAGCGGGACCGGGGAGCTGTTTTTT. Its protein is CASSFSSGTGELFF.

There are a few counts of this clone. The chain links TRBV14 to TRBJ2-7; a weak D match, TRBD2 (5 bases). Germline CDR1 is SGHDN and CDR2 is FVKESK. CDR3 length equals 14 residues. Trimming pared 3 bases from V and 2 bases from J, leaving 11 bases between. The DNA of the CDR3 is TGTGCCAGCAGCCAGGTACGGGATCCCTACGAGCAGTACTTC. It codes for CASSQVRDPYEQYF. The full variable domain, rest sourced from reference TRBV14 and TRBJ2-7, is EAGVTQFPSHSVIEKGQTVTLRCDPISGHDNLYWYRRVMGKEIKFLLHFVKESKQDESGMPNNRFLAERTGGTYSTLKVQPAELEDSGVYFCASSQVRDPYEQYFGPGTRLTVT.

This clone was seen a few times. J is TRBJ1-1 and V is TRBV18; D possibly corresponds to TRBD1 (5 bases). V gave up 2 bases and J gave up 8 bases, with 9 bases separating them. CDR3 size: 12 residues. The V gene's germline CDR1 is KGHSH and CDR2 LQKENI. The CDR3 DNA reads TGTGCCAGCTCACCAAGGACAAACGAAGCTTTCTTT. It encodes CASSPRTNEAFF. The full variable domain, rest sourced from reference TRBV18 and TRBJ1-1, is NAGVMQNPRHLVRRRGQEARLRCSPMKGHSHVYWYRQLPEEGLKFMVYLQKENIIDESGMPKERFSAEFPKEGPSILRIQQVVRGDSAAYFCASSPRTNEAFFGQGTRLTVV.

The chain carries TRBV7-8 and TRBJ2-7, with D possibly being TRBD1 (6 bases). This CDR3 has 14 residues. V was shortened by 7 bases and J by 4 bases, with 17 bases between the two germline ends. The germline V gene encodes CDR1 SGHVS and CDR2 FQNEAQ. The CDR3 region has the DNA TGTGCCAGCAACTCCCGGGGTACAGGGTACGAGCAGTACTTC. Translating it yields CASNSRGTGYEQYF.

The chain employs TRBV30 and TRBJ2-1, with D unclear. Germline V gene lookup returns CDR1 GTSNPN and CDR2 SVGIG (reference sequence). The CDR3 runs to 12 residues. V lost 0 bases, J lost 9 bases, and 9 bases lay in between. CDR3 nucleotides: TGTGCCTGGAGTGTCTATCCCCCTGAGCAGTTCTTC. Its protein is CAWSVYPPEQFF.

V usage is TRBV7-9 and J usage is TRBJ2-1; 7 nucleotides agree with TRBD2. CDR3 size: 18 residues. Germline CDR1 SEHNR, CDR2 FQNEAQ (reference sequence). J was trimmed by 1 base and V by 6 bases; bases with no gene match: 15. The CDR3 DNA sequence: TGTGCCAGCAGATCAATACGGCGGGAGCACCTTTCCTACAATGAGCAGTTCTTC. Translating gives CASRSIRREHLSYNEQFF.

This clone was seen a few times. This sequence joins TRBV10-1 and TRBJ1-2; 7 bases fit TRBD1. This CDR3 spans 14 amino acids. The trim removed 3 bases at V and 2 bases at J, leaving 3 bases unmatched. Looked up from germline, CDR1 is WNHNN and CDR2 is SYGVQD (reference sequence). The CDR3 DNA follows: TGCGCCAGCAGTGAATTGACAGGGAACTATGGCTACACCTTC. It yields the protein CASSELTGNYGYTF.

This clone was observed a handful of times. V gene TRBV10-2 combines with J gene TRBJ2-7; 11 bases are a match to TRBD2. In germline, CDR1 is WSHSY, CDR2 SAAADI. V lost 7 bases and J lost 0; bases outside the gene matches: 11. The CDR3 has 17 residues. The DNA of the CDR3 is TGCGCCAGCATCCTCACTAGCGGGAGATGGGGCTCCTACGAGCAGTACTTC. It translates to CASILTSGRWGSYEQYF.

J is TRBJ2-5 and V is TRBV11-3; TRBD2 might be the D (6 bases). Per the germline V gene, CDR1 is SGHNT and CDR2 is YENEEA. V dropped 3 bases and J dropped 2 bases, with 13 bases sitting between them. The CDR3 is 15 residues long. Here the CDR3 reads CASSLGGVGQETQYF. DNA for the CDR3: TGTGCCAGCAGCTTGGGGGGAGTCGGGCAAGAGACCCAGTACTTC.

Written as DNA, the CDR3 is TGTGCCAGCAGCATTAGCGGGAGGGCCACAGATACGCAGTATTTT. This gives the protein CASSISGRATDTQYF. The chain recombines TRBV6-4 with TRBJ2-3; 11 bases line up with TRBD2. The CDR3 spans 15 residues. Trimming took 6 bases from V and 2 from J; bases not matched to a gene: 4. CDR1 MRHNA and CDR2 SNTAGT come from the germline V gene.

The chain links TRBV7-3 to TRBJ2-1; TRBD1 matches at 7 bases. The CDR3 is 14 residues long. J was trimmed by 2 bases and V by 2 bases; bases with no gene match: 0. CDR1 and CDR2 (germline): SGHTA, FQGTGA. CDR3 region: CASSLGTAYNEQFF. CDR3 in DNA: TGTGCCAGCAGCTTAGGGACAGCCTACAATGAGCAGTTCTTC.

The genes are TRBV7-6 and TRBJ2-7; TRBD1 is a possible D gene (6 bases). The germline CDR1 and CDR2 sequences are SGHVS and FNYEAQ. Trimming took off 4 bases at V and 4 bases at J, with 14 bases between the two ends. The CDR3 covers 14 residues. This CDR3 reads CASSYRTDPYEQYF. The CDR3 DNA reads TGTGCCAGCAGCTACCGGACAGATCCATACGAGCAGTACTTC.

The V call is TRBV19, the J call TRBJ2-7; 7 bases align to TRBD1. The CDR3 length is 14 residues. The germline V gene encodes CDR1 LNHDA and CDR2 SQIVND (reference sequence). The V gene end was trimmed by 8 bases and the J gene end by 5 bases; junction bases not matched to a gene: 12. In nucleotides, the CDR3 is TGTGCCAGTGCTAACAGGGGAAAGATCCACGAGCAGTACTTC. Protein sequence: CASANRGKIHEQYF.

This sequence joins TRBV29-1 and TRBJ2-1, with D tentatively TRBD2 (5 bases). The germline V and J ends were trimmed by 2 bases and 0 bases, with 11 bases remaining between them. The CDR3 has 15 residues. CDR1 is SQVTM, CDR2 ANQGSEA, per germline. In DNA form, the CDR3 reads TGCAGCGTTGAAATTGCGGAGGTCTCCTACAATGAGCAGTTCTTC. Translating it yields CSVEIAEVSYNEQFF.

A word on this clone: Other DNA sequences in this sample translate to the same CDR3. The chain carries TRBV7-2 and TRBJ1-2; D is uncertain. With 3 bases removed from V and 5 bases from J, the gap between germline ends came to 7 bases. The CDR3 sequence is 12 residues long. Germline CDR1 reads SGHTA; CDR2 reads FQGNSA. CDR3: CASSFGGYGYTF. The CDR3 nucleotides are TGTGCCAGCAGCTTTGGAGGTTATGGCTACACCTTC.

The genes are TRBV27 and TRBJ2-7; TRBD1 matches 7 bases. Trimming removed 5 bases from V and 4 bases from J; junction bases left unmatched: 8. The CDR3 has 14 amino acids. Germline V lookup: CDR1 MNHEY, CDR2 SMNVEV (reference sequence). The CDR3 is CASSLQGGEYEQYF. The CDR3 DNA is TGTGCCAGCAGTCTCCAAGGGGGCGAGTACGAGCAGTACTTC.

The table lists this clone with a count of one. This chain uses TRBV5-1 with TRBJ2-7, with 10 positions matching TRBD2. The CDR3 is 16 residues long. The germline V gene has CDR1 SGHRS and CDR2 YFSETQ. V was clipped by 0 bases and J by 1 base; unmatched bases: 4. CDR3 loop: CASSLVVTSGSYEQYF. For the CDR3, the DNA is TGCGCCAGCAGCTTGGTCGTGACTAGCGGGTCCTACGAGCAGTACTTC.

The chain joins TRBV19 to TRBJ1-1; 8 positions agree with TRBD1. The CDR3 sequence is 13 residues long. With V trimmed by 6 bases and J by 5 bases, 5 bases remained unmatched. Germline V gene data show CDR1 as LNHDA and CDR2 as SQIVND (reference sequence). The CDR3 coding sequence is TGTGCCAGTAGCATCACAGGGGGAACTGAAGCTTTCTTT. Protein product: CASSITGGTEAFF.

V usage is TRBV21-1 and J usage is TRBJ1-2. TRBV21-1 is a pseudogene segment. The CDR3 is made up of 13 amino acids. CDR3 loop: CASSKITVDGYTF. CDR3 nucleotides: TGTGCCAGCAGCAAAATAACGGTTGATGGCTACACCTTC.

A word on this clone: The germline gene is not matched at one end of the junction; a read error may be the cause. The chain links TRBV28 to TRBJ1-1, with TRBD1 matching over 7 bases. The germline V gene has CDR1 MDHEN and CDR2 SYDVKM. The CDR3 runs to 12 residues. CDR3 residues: CATLEGATGAFF. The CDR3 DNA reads TGTGCCACCCTCGAGGGGGCTACTGGAGCTTTCTTT.

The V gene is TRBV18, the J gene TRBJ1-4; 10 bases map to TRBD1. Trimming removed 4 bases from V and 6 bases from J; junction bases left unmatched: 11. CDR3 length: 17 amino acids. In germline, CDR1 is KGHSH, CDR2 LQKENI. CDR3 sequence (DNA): TGTGCCAGCTCACGCACGCCCGGGGGGACAGGGGATGAAAAACTGTTTTTT. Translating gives CASSRTPGGTGDEKLFF.

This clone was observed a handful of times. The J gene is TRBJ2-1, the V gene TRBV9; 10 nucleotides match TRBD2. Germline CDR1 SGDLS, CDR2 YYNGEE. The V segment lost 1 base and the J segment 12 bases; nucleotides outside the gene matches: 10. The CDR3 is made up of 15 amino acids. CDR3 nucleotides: TGTGCCAGCAGCGTAAGGCCTAGCGGGAGTGTGGGGCAGTTCTTC. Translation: CASSVRPSGSVGQFF.

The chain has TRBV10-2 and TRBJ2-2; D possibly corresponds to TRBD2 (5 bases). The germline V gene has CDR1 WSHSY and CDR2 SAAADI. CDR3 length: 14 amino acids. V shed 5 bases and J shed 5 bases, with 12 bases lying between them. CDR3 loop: CASSLYEGTGELFF. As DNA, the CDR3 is TGCGCCAGCAGTTTGTATGAGGGTACCGGGGAGCTGTTTTTT.

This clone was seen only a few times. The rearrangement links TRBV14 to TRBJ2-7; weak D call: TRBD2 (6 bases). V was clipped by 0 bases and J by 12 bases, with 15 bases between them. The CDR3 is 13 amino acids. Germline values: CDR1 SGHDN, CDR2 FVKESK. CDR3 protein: CASSQDWRGRRYF. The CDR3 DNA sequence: TGTGCCAGCAGCCAAGATTGGCGTGGGAGGCGGTACTTC.

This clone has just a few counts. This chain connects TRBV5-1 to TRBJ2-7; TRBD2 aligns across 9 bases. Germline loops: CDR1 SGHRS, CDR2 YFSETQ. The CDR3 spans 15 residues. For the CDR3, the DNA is TGCTCAAGCAGCCCTCTAGCGGGATCACCTAACGAGCAGTACTTC. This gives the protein CSSSPLAGSPNEQYF.

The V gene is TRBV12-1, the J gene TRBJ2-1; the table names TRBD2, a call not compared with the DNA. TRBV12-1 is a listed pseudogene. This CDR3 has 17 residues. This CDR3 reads CASSPSGGKEKDNEQFF. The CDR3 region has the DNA TGTGCCAGCAGCCCGAGCGGGGGCAAGGAAAAAGACAATGAGCAGTTCTTC.

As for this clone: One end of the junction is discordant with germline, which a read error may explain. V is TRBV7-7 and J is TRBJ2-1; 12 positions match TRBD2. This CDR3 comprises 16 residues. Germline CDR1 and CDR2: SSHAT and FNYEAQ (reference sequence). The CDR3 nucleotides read TGTGCTAGCAGGGATACGGGACTAGCGGGTAACAATGAGCAGTTCTTC. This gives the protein CASRDTGLAGNNEQFF.